A selection of T cell receptor beta chains follows, all from one sample in a study of technical replicates of blood from several donors. Clones were read by immunoSEQ multiplex PCR, and TCRdb kept only the in-frame ones, dropping some. The sample carries just over 80,000 clones, roughly 94% recorded once. Material: T cells isolated from PBMCs. The origin of the receptors is a human donor in good health. Each CDR3 is given with its conserved first and last residue. A D gene is named only where the DNA matches it firmly. Size tells how often a clone was seen (once, few, many) or the class of an expanded clone, and some rows leave it out.

clone_size j_call d_call v_call cdr3_nt cdr3_aa
NA TRBJ1-5 TRBD1 TRBV28 TGTGCCATCCGGGGTGGGACAGGGGGCTTTGGTGAGCCCCAGCATTTT CAIRGGTGGFGEPQHF
few TRBJ1-1 NA TRBV5-1 TGCGCCAGCAGCGTAACAGGCTTGAACACTGAAGCTTTCTTT CASSVTGLNTEAFF
NA TRBJ1-5 TRBD1 TRBV27 TGTGCCAGCAGTCTCGGGTCGACAGGGAGGCAGCCCCAGCATTTT CASSLGSTGRQPQHF
NA TRBJ2-1 TRBD2 TRBV13 TGTGCCAGCAGCCCGCACGGACTAGCTCAGAATGAGCAGTTCTTC CASSPHGLAQNEQFF
NA TRBJ1-1 NA TRBV6-5 TGTGCCAGCAGTTTACTCGGAGACAGTCCGAACACTGAAGCTTTCTTT CASSLLGDSPNTEAFF
NA TRBJ2-1 TRBD2 TRBV11-2 TGTGCCAGCAGCTTAGTCTTCGGGAGGGCGGACAATGAGCAGTTCTTC CASSLVFGRADNEQFF
NA TRBJ2-3 TRBD2 TRBV27 TGTGCCAGCACTCCCCGAGGACAGTTTACTAGCGGGAGGGCCGCAGATACGCAGTATTTT CASTPRGQFTSGRAADTQYF
NA TRBJ2-7 NA TRBV7-9 TGTGCCAGCAGCCCCGCGTACGAGCAGTACTTC CASSPAYEQYF
NA TRBJ2-3 TRBD2 TRBV7-8 TGTGCCAGCAGCGCAACTCTAGCGGGAGGGCCAGATACGCAGTATTTT CASSATLAGGPDTQYF
NA TRBJ2-1 TRBD2 TRBV19 TGTGCCAGTAGTCCCGGGTTAGCGGGAGTCCGGGGTGAGCAGTTCTTC CASSPGLAGVRGEQFF
NA TRBJ1-5 NA TRBV27 TGTGCCAGCAGTTTACAACGGGGCAATCAGCCCCAGCATTTT CASSLQRGNQPQHF
NA TRBJ2-2 TRBD2 TRBV5-1 TGCGCCAGCAGCTTGGCCGTCCTAGCGGGAGCCGGGGAGCTGTTTTTT CASSLAVLAGAGELFF
NA TRBJ1-2 NA TRBV7-2 TGTGCCAGCAGCCTCGTATTGAGGAACCCCCGATATGGCTACACCTTC CASSLVLRNPRYGYTF
NA TRBJ2-7 NA TRBV5-1 TGCGCCAGCCGGTTCAAGGGAGGGGGGGACTACGAGCAGTACTTC CASRFKGGGDYEQYF
NA TRBJ1-2 TRBD1 TRBV19 TGTGCCAGTATGGGGCAGGGGGGACTTCGTAACTATGGCTACACCTTC CASMGQGGLRNYGYTF
NA TRBJ2-3 TRBD1 TRBV6-1 TGTGCCAGCAGTGAAACAGGGGGCACAGATACGCAGTATTTT CASSETGGTDTQYF
NA TRBJ1-5 NA TRBV6-4 TGTGCCAGCAGTGAGGAGGGGAATCAGCCCCAGCATTTT CASSEEGNQPQHF
NA TRBJ1-1 NA TRBV28 TGTGCCAGCAGTCCCGCGGGGGGTAACACTGAAGCTTTCTTT CASSPAGGNTEAFF
NA TRBJ2-2 NA TRBV27 TGTGCCAGCAAGACAGGAAACATCGGGGAGCTGTTTTTT CASKTGNIGELFF
NA TRBJ1-1 NA TRBV7-6 TGTGCCAGCAGCTTAGACCAATACAAGGAGCTGAACACTGAAGCTTTCTTT CASSLDQYKELNTEAFF
NA TRBJ1-2 NA TRBV23-1 TGCGCCAGCACTCACAGGTCGAGCCCATATGGCTACACCTTC CASTHRSSPYGYTF
NA TRBJ1-1 TRBD1 TRBV29-1 TGCAGCGTCGGGACAGGGAACACTGAAGCTTTCTTT CSVGTGNTEAFF
NA TRBJ2-7 NA TRBV9 TGTGCCAGCAGCGCTGGGGGGGGCGCCTACGAGCAGTACTTC CASSAGGGAYEQYF
NA TRBJ1-1 TRBD1 TRBV19 TGTGCCAGTAGTACCCTCGGACAGGGAGGATGGGGCACTGAAGCTTTCTTT CASSTLGQGGWGTEAFF
NA TRBJ2-7 TRBD2 TRBV7-2 TGTGCCAGCAGCTTAACTCGGGCGGGAGGATCCTACGAGCAGTACTTC CASSLTRAGGSYEQYF
NA TRBJ2-1 NA TRBV11-3 TGTGCCAGCAGCTTGCAGGTCAATGAGCAGTTCTTC CASSLQVNEQFF
NA TRBJ1-4 NA TRBV7-9 TGTGCCAGCAGCTTAGGGCACCCTGAAAAACTGTTTTTT CASSLGHPEKLFF
NA TRBJ2-7 NA TRBV11-2 TGTGCCAGCAGCTTAGTGTCTACCTACGAGCAGTACTTC CASSLVSTYEQYF
NA TRBJ2-7 NA TRBV30 TGTGCTGGGGCCAGTCCCTACGAGCAGTACTTC CAGASPYEQYF
NA TRBJ2-2 TRBD1 TRBV7-3 TGTGCCAGCAGCTTAGATGGGACAGGGGCCACCGGGGAGCTGTTTTTT CASSLDGTGATGELFF
NA TRBJ2-3 TRBD1 TRBV7-2 TGTGCCAGCAGCTTGGGACAGGGCACAGATACGCAGTATTTT CASSLGQGTDTQYF
NA TRBJ2-5 TRBD2 TRBV11-2 TGTGCCAGCAGCCGCCCGTGGGGGAGGGAAGAGACCCAGTACTTC CASSRPWGREETQYF
NA TRBJ1-3 NA TRBV5-1 TGCGCCAGCAGCTCGGGACACACCGGCTCTGGAAACACCATATATTTT CASSSGHTGSGNTIYF
NA TRBJ1-4 NA TRBV29-1 TGCAGCGTTGAAGTGGGGGCGGAAAAACTGTTTTTT CSVEVGAEKLFF